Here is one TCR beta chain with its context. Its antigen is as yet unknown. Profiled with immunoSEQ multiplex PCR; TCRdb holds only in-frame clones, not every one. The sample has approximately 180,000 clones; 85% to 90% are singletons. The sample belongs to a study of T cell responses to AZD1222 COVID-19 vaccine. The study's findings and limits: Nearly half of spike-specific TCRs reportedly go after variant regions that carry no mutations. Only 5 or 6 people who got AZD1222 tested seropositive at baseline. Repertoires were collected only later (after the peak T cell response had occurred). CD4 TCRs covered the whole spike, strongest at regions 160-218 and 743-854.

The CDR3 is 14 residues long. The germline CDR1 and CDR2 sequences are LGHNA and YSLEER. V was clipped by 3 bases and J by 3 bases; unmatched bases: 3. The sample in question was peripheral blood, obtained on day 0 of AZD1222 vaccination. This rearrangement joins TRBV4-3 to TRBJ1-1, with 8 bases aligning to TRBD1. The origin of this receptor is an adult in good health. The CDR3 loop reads CASSQQGAHTEAFF. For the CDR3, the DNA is TGCGCCAGCAGCCAGCAGGGGGCCCACACTGAAGCTTTCTTT.